Included here is one TCR beta chain sequence, with context. What it binds is not known. With 60 Vbeta and 13 Jbeta primers, the PCR was carried out. Method: immunoSEQ multiplex PCR; TCRdb's copy keeps in-frame clones and lacks some. The sample holds 98,000 or so clones, roughly three quarters seen once. The sample is drawn from a study of cytomegalovirus exposure and HLA in healthy donors. Findings and limits, study-wide: In a later analysis, most CMV-associated TCR beta chains appeared HLA-restricted. Specificity for CMV antigens was confirmed in vitro for three of the CMV-associated chains. Reportedly, fewer N-insertions than the approximately 700-donor mean appeared in an Asian-associated ancestry cluster in a later analysis.

The V segment lost 3 bases and the J segment 7 bases; nucleotides outside the gene matches: 2. The CDR3 loop spans 14 amino acids. Germline V gene lookup returns CDR1 MNHNS and CDR2 SASEGT. Sample: PBMCs. The rearrangement uses TRBV6-1 and TRBJ2-1, with 11 bases lining up with TRBD2. The receptor was isolated from a man aged 40-49 years in good health and CMV-seronegative. The CDR3 loop is CASSDWTSGNEQFF. DNA of the CDR3: TGTGCCAGCAGTGACTGGACTAGCGGGAATGAGCAGTTCTTC.